This is a list of T cell receptor beta chains from one sample in a study of shared clonotypes between healthy human individuals. The repertoire was sequenced with immunoSEQ multiplex PCR; TCRdb's copy has only in-frame clones and lacks some. This sample has 110,000 or so clones, with approximately 70% found just once. The sample comprised memory CD8+ T cells sorted from blood. The origin of the receptors is a woman aged 25 to 39 in good health. Both conserved end residues are part of each CDR3. Fields, in order: clone size, J gene, D gene, V gene, CDR3 protein, CDR3 DNA. D genes are given only for firm matches. Expanded clones are given a class, and other clones once, few, many or no size at all.

size: NA; J: TRBJ1-2; D: NA; V: TRBV2; CDR3: CATRGSWRANYGYTF; DNA: TGTGCCACTAGGGGCAGCTGGAGAGCTAACTATGGCTACACCTTC
size: NA; J: TRBJ2-1; D: TRBD2; V: TRBV5-8; CDR3: CASSLGLAGVYEQFF; DNA: TGTGCCAGCAGCTTGGGACTAGCGGGAGTGTATGAGCAGTTCTTC
size: NA; J: TRBJ1-5; D: NA; V: TRBV28; CDR3: CASSLPGNQPQHF; DNA: TGTGCCAGCAGCCTCCCGGGGAATCAGCCCCAGCATTTT
size: NA; J: TRBJ1-2; D: NA; V: TRBV10-2; CDR3: CASSDSYYGYTF; DNA: TGCGCCAGCAGTGACAGTTACTATGGCTACACCTTC
size: NA; J: TRBJ2-7; D: TRBD2; V: TRBV27; CDR3: CASSPRTSGSYEQYF; DNA: TGTGCCAGCAGTCCACGGACTAGCGGGAGTTACGAGCAGTACTTC
size: NA; J: TRBJ2-1; D: NA; V: TRBV20-1; CDR3: CSARVSNEQFF; DNA: TGCAGTGCTAGAGTCAGCAATGAGCAGTTCTTC
size: NA; J: TRBJ1-3; D: TRBD1; V: TRBV11-2; CDR3: CASSSDRGAGNTIYF; DNA: TGTGCCAGCAGCTCCGACAGGGGTGCTGGAAACACCATATATTTT
size: NA; J: TRBJ2-5; D: NA; V: TRBV5-6; CDR3: CASSLTTGSQETQYF; DNA: TGTGCCAGCAGCTTGACCACAGGGTCCCAAGAAACCCAGTACTTC
size: NA; J: TRBJ1-1; D: NA; V: TRBV11-2; CDR3: CASSPGLRNTEAFF; DNA: TGTGCCAGCAGCCCGGGACTCAGGAACACTGAAGCTTTCTTT
size: NA; J: TRBJ1-1; D: NA; V: TRBV28; CDR3: CACYPEGTGPPAFF; DNA: TGTGCCTGCTACCCCGAGGGGACCGGGCCTCCGGCTTTCTTT
size: NA; J: TRBJ1-4; D: NA; V: TRBV6-5; CDR3: CASSSQGGDALKLFF; DNA: TGTGCCAGCAGTTCCCAGGGCGGGGATGCGTTAAAACTGTTTTTT
size: NA; J: TRBJ2-1; D: NA; V: TRBV19; CDR3: CASSISWAERDEQFF; DNA: TGTGCCAGTAGTATAAGTTGGGCCGAGCGGGATGAGCAGTTCTTC
size: NA; J: TRBJ1-5; D: NA; V: TRBV27; CDR3: CASSLQGSGQPQHF; DNA: TGTGCCAGCAGTTTACAAGGATCTGGGCAGCCCCAGCATTTT
size: few; J: TRBJ2-7; D: TRBD1; V: TRBV4-1; CDR3: CASSQDDREGYEQYF; DNA: TGCGCCAGCAGCCAAGATGACAGGGAAGGCTACGAGCAGTACTTC
size: once; J: TRBJ1-1; D: NA; V: TRBV5-1; CDR3: CASSLGMNTEAFF; DNA: TGCGCCAGCAGCTTGGGGATGAATACTGAAGCTTTCTTT
size: NA; J: TRBJ2-2; D: NA; V: TRBV7-9; CDR3: CASSLPWGETNTGELFF; DNA: TGTGCCAGCAGCTTGCCCTGGGGGGAGACGAACACCGGGGAGCTGTTTTTT
size: NA; J: TRBJ1-1; D: NA; V: TRBV6-6; CDR3: CASSWQGNTEAFF; DNA: TGTGCCAGCAGTTGGCAGGGAAACACTGAAGCTTTCTTT
size: NA; J: TRBJ2-1; D: NA; V: TRBV29-1; CDR3: CSAGHSDYNEQFF; DNA: TGCAGCGCCGGACACAGCGACTACAATGAGCAGTTCTTC
size: NA; J: TRBJ2-5; D: NA; V: TRBV5-1; CDR3: CASSLAPPETQYF; DNA: TGCGCCAGCAGCTTGGCCCCCCCAGAGACCCAGTACTTC
size: NA; J: TRBJ2-3; D: NA; V: TRBV6-4; CDR3: CASSEFLQGSDTQYF; DNA: TGTGCCAGCAGTGAGTTTTTACAGGGATCAGATACGCAGTATTTT
size: NA; J: TRBJ2-7; D: TRBD2; V: TRBV6-1; CDR3: CASSEGLAGTTGQYF; DNA: TGTGCCAGCAGTGAAGGACTAGCGGGGACTACGGGGCAGTACTTC
size: NA; J: TRBJ2-7; D: NA; V: TRBV7-2; CDR3: CASKSAGGEQYF; DNA: TGTGCCAGCAAGTCAGCGGGTGGTGAGCAGTACTTC
size: NA; J: TRBJ2-7; D: NA; V: TRBV10-3; CDR3: CAISAKDRPPYEQYF; DNA: TGTGCCATCAGTGCGAAAGACAGGCCCCCCTACGAGCAGTACTTC
size: NA; J: TRBJ1-3; D: NA; V: TRBV27; CDR3: CASRAGNTIYF; DNA: TGTGCCAGCAGGGCCGGAAACACCATATATTTT
size: NA; J: TRBJ1-6; D: NA; V: TRBV5-1; CDR3: CASSSGTMNSPLHF; DNA: TGCGCCAGCAGCTCCGGGACAATGAATTCACCCCTCCACTTT
size: NA; J: TRBJ2-3; D: NA; V: TRBV27; CDR3: CASSLIERTDTQYF; DNA: TGTGCCAGCAGTTTAATAGAGCGCACAGATACGCAGTATTTT
size: NA; J: TRBJ2-5; D: NA; V: TRBV5-6; CDR3: CASSQGNFQETQYF; DNA: TGTGCCAGCAGCCAAGGGAACTTTCAAGAGACCCAGTACTTC
size: NA; J: TRBJ2-1; D: NA; V: TRBV7-7; CDR3: CASSPGLSSYNEQFF; DNA: TGTGCCAGCAGCCCGGGACTTAGCTCCTACAATGAGCAGTTCTTC
size: NA; J: TRBJ2-1; D: NA; V: TRBV5-6; CDR3: CASSGWTYLSSYNEQFF; DNA: TGTGCCAGCAGCGGATGGACATACCTCAGCTCCTACAATGAGCAGTTCTTC
size: NA; J: TRBJ2-7; D: TRBD2; V: TRBV5-1; CDR3: CASSSRTSGRNYEQYF; DNA: TGCGCCAGCAGCTCCCGGACTAGCGGGAGGAACTACGAGCAGTACTTC
size: NA; J: TRBJ2-1; D: TRBD2; V: TRBV5-1; CDR3: CASSPLTSASNEQFF; DNA: TGCGCCAGCAGCCCGTTAACTAGCGCTTCCAATGAGCAGTTCTTC
size: NA; J: TRBJ2-1; D: NA; V: TRBV7-9; CDR3: CASSYLGDEQFF; DNA: TGTGCCAGCAGCTACTTAGGTGATGAGCAGTTCTTC
size: NA; J: TRBJ2-1; D: TRBD2; V: TRBV4-1; CDR3: CASSQDLAGLLYNEQFF; DNA: TGCGCCAGCAGCCAAGACCTAGCGGGCCTACTCTACAATGAGCAGTTCTTC
size: few; J: TRBJ2-1; D: NA; V: TRBV27; CDR3: CASSGQGDDEQFF; DNA: TGTGCCAGCAGTGGCCAGGGAGACGATGAGCAGTTCTTC
size: NA; J: TRBJ2-3; D: TRBD2; V: TRBV5-1; CDR3: CASSWLSGSGTDTQYF; DNA: TGCGCCAGCAGCTGGCTTAGCGGGAGTGGGACAGATACGCAGTATTTT
size: few; J: TRBJ1-1; D: NA; V: TRBV6-5; CDR3: CASSYTGGTEAFF; DNA: TGTGCCAGCAGTTACACTGGAGGCACTGAAGCTTTCTTT
size: NA; J: TRBJ1-2; D: TRBD1; V: TRBV27; CDR3: CASRTGYLGYTF; DNA: TGTGCCAGCAGGACAGGGTATCTCGGCTACACCTTC
size: NA; J: TRBJ1-2; D: NA; V: TRBV6-5; CDR3: CASNGGGNYGYTF; DNA: TGTGCCAGTAACGGGGGCGGCAACTATGGCTACACCTTC
size: NA; J: TRBJ1-4; D: NA; V: TRBV4-1; CDR3: CASSHGVLTRPNEKLFF; DNA: TGCGCCAGCAGCCATGGAGTCTTGACGCGTCCTAATGAAAAACTGTTTTTT
size: NA; J: TRBJ2-1; D: TRBD1; V: TRBV27; CDR3: CASSLRSPGQRNEQFF; DNA: TGTGCCAGCAGTTTACGTAGCCCGGGACAGAGGAATGAGCAGTTCTTC
size: few; J: TRBJ2-1; D: TRBD2; V: TRBV7-2; CDR3: CASSARTSGRARDEQFF; DNA: TGTGCCAGCAGCGCCCGGACTAGCGGGAGGGCGCGGGATGAGCAGTTCTTC
size: NA; J: TRBJ2-7; D: NA; V: TRBV28; CDR3: CASSSRSYEQYF; DNA: TGTGCCAGCAGTTCCCGTAGCTACGAGCAGTACTTC
size: once; J: TRBJ1-5; D: NA; V: TRBV2; CDR3: CASDPRGRGYGEEPQHF; DNA: TGTGCCAGCGATCCGCGCGGCAGGGGATATGGCGAGGAGCCCCAGCATTTT
size: NA; J: TRBJ1-1; D: NA; V: TRBV6-5; CDR3: CASSYSWGGGTEAFF; DNA: TGTGCCAGCAGTTACTCGTGGGGTGGGGGCACTGAAGCTTTCTTT
size: NA; J: TRBJ1-2; D: NA; V: TRBV19; CDR3: CASSIGQGPSYGYTF; DNA: TGTGCCAGTAGTATAGGGCAGGGCCCTAGCTATGGCTACACCTTC
size: NA; J: TRBJ2-1; D: NA; V: TRBV27; CDR3: CASSSRNNEQFF; DNA: TGTGCCAGCAGTTCCCGAAACAATGAGCAGTTCTTC
size: NA; J: TRBJ2-7; D: TRBD1; V: TRBV28; CDR3: CASSSPLQGKGGYEQYF; DNA: TGTGCCAGCAGCTCACCACTACAGGGGAAAGGTGGGTACGAGCAGTACTTC
size: NA; J: TRBJ2-2; D: NA; V: TRBV5-1; CDR3: CASSHRAGADTGELFF; DNA: TGCGCCAGCAGCCATCGGGCAGGGGCGGACACCGGGGAGCTGTTTTTT
size: NA; J: TRBJ1-3; D: NA; V: TRBV4-1; CDR3: CASSQDLGHGNTIYF; DNA: TGCGCCAGCAGCCAAGATTTAGGCCACGGAAACACCATATATTTT